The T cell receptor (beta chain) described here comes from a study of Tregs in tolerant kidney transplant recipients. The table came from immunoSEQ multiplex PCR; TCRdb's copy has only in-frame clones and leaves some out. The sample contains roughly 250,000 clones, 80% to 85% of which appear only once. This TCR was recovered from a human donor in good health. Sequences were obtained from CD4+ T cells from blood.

CDR3 DNA: TGTGCCAGCAGTAGACTCCTTGGGACCGATTCACCCCTCCACTTT. Protein product: CASSRLLGTDSPLHF. This chain joins TRBV2 and TRBJ1-6; tentative D call: TRBD1 (5 bases). Germline V gene lookup returns CDR1 SNHLY and CDR2 FYNNEI. The V end lost 5 bases, the J end lost 8 bases, and 16 bases lay between the germline ends. This CDR3 is 15 amino acids long.